The T cell receptor (beta chain) described here comes from a study of T cell responses to AZD1222 COVID-19 vaccine. Between the trimmed V and J ends, which lost 4 bases and 6 bases, there was a span of 8 bases. The CDR3 consists of 12 residues. From germline, CDR1 is SGHRS and CDR2 YFSETQ. The table came from immunoSEQ multiplex PCR; TCRdb's copy has only in-frame clones and leaves some out. This table has 130,000 to 150,000 clones, 82% appearing once. This receptor was identified in an adult in good health. Sequences were derived from peripheral blood, sampled on day 0 of MenACWY control vaccination. The rearrangement uses TRBV5-1 and TRBJ2-1; D is ambiguous. The CDR3 sequence: CASSLTFNEQFF. In DNA, the CDR3 is TGCGCCAGCAGCCTAACTTTCAATGAGCAGTTCTTC.